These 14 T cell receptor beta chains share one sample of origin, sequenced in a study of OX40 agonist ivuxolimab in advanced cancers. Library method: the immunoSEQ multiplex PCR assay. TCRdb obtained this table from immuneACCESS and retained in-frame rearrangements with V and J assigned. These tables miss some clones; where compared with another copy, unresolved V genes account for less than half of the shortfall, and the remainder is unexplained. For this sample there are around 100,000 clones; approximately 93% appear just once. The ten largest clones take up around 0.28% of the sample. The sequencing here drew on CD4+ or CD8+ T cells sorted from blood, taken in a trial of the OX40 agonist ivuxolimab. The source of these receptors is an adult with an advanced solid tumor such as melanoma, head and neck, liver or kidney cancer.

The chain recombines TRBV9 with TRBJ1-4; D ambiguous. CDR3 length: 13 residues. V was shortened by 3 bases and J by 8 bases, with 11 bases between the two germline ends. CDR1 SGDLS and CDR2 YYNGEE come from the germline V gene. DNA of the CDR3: TGTGCCAGCAGCGGCGCTCGGGGAGAAAAACTGTTTTTT. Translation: CASSGARGEKLFF. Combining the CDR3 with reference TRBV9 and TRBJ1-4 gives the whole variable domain DSGVTQTPKHLITATGQRVTLRCSPRSGDLSVYWYQQSLDQGLQFLIQYYNGEERAKGNILERFSAQQFPDLHSELNLSSLELGDSALYFCASSGARGEKLFFGSGTQLSVL.

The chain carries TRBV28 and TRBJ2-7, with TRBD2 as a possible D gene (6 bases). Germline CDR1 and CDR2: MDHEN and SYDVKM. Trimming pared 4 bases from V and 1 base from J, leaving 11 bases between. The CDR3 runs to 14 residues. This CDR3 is CASSSVSGSYEQYF. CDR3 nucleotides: TGTGCCAGCAGTTCGGTCAGCGGGTCCTACGAGCAGTACTTC.

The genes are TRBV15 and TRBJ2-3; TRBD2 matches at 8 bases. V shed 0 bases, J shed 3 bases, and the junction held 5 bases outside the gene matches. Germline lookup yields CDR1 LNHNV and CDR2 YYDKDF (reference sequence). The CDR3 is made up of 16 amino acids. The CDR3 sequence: CATSRDISGGTDTQYF. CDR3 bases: TGTGCCACCAGCAGAGATATATCGGGGGGGACAGATACGCAGTATTTT.

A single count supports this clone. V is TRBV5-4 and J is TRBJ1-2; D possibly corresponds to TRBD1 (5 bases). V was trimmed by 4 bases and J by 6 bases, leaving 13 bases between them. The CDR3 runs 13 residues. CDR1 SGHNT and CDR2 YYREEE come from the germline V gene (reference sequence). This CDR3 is CASSAAGRDGYTF. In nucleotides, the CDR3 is TGTGCCAGCAGCGCCGCAGGGCGCGATGGCTACACCTTC.

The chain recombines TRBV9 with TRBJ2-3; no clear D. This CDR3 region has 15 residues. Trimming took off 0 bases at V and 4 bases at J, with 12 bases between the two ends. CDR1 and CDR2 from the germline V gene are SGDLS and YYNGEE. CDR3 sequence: CASSVASHAPDTQYF. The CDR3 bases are TGTGCCAGCAGCGTAGCCTCTCACGCCCCAGATACGCAGTATTTT.

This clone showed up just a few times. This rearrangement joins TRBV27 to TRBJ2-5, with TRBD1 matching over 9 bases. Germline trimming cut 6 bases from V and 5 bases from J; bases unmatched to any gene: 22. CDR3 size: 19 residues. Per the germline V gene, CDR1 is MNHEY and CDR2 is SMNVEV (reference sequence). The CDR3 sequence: CASRPTAQYRGLWKETQYF. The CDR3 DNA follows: TGTGCCAGCAGACCAACTGCACAATACAGGGGGCTCTGGAAGGAGACCCAGTACTTC.

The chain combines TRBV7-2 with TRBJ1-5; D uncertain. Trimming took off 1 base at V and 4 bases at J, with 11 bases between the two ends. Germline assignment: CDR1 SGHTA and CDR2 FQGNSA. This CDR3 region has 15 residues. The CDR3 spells CASSLEFHLNQPQHF. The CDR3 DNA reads TGTGCCAGCAGCTTAGAGTTTCACTTGAATCAGCCCCAGCATTTT.

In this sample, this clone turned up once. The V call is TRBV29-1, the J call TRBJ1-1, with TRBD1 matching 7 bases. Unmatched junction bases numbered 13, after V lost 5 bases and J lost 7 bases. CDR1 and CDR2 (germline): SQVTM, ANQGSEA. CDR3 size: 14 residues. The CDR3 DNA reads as TGCAGCGTTAGTTTCATGGGACAGAAGCATGAAGCTTTCTTT. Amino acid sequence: CSVSFMGQKHEAFF.

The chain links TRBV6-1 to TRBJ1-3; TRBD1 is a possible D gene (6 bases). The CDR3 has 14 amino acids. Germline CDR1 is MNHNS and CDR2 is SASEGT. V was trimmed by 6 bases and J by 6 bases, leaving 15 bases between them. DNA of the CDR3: TGTGCCAGCAGCGGCGGACAGACTCTAAACACCATATATTTT. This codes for CASSGGQTLNTIYF.

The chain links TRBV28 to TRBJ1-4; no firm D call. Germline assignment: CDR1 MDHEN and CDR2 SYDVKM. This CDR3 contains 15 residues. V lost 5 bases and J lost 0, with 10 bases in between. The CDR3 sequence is CASSLNGATNEKLFF. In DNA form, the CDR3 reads TGTGCCAGCAGTCTGAACGGTGCAACTAATGAAAAACTGTTTTTT.

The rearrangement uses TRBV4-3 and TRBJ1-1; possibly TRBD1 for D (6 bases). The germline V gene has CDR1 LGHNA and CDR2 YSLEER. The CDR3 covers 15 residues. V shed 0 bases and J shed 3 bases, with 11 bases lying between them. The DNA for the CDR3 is TGCGCCAGCAGCCAAGAGGGGGCGTGGGACACTGAAGCTTTCTTT. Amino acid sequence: CASSQEGAWDTEAFF.

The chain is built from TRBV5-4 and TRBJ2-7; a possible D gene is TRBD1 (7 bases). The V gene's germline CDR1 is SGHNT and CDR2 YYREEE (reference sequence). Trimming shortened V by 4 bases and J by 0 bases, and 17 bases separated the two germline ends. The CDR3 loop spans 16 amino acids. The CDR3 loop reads CASSHAGQRSSYEQYF. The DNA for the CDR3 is TGTGCCAGCAGCCACGCGGGACAGAGGAGCTCCTACGAGCAGTACTTC. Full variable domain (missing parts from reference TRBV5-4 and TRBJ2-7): ETGVTQSPTHLIKTRGQQVTLRCSSQSGHNTVSWYQQALGQGPQFIFQYYREEENGRGNFPPRFSGLQFPNYSSELNVNALELDDSALYLCASSHAGQRSSYEQYFGPGTRLTVT.

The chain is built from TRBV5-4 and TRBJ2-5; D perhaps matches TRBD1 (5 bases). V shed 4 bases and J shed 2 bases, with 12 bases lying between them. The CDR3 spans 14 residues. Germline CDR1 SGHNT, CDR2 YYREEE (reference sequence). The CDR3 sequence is CASSKDSQQETQYF. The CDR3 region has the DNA TGTGCCAGCAGCAAAGACAGCCAACAAGAGACCCAGTACTTC.

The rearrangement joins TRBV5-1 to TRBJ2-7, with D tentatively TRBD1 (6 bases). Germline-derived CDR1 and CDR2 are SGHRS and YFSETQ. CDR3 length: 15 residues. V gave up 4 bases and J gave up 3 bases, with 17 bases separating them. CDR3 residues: CASSRGPEGVYEQYV. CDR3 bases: TGCGCCAGCAGCAGAGGACCAGAGGGGGTCTACGAGCAGTACGTC.